This TCR beta chain was captured in a study of cytomegalovirus exposure and HLA in healthy donors. CDR3 size: 13 residues. Unmatched junction bases numbered 0, after V lost 3 bases and J lost 2 bases. Germline loops: CDR1 LGHNA, CDR2 YNFKEQ. Primers for the PCR totalled 60 Vbeta and 13 Jbeta. Data came from immunoSEQ multiplex PCR; TCRdb stores just in-frame clones and leaves some out. The repertoire consists of more than 150,000 clones, with about 79% occurring once and the leading ten covering around 1.6%. The sample holds a few counts of this clone. The sequence derives from a man between 18 and 29 years old in good health and CMV-seronegative. Sequencing used PBMCs. The chain recombines TRBV4-2 with TRBJ2-7; TRBD2 matches 8 bases. The CDR3 DNA follows: TGTGCCAGCAGCCAGGGACTAGCCTACGAGCAGTACTTC. This encodes CASSQGLAYEQYF.